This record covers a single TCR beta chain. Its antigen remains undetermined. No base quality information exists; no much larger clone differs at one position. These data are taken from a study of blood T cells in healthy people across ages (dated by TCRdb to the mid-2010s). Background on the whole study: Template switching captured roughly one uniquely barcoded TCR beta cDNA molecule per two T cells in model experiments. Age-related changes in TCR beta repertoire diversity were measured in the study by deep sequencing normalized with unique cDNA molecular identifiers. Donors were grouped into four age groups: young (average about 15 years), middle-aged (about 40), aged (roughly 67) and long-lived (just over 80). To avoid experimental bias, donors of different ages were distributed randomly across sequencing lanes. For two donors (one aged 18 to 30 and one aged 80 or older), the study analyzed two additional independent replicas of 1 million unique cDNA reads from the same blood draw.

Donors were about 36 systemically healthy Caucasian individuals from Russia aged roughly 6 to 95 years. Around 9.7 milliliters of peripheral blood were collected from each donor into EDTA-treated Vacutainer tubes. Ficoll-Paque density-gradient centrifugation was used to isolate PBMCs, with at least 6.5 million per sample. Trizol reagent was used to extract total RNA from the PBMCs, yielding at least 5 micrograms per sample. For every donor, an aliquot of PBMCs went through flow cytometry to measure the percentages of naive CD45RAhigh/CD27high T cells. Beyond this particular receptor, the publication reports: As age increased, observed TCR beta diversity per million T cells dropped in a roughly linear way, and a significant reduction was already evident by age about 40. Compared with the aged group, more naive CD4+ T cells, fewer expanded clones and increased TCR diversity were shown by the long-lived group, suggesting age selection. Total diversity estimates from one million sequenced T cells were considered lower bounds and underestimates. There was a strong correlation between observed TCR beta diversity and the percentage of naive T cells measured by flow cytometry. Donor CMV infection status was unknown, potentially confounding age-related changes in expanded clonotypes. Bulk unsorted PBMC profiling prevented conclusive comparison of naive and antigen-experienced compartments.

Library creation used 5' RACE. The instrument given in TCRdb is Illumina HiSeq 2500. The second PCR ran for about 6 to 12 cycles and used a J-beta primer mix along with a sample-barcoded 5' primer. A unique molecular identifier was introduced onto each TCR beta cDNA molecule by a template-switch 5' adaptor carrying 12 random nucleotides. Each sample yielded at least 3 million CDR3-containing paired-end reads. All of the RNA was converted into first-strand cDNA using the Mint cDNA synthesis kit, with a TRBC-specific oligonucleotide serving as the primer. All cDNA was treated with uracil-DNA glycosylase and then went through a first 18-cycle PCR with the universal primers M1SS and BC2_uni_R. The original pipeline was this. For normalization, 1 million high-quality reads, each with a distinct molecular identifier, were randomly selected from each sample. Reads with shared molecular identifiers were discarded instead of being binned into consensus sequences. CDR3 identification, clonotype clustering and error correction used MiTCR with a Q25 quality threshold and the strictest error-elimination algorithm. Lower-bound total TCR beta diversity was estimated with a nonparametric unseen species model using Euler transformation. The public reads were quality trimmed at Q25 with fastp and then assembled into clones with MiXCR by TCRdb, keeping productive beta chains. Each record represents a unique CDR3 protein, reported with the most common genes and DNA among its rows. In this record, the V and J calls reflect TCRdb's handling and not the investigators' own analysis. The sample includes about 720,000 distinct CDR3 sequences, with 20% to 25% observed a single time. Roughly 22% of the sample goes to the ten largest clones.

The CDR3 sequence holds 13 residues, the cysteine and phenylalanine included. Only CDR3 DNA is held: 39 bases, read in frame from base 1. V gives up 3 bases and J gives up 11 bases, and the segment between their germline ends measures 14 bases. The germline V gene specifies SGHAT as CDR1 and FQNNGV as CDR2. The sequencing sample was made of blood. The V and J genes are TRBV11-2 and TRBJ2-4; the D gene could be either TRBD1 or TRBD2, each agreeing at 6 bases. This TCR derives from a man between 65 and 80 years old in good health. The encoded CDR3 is CASSLEPGAFQYF. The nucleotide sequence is TGTGCCAGCAGCTTGGAACCGGGGGCATTTCAGTACTTC.